The next 23 T cell receptor beta chains were all read from a single sample in a study of breast tumors, draining lymph nodes, adjacent tissues. Breast cancer patients provided tissue from their axillary draining lymph nodes. MiXCR, applied by TCRdb to the multiplex PCR reads, yields one record per CDR3 protein. The data show about 180,000 distinct CDR3 sequences, roughly a third seen once. Sequencing was performed on axillary lymph node tissue. The receptors were sampled from a female donor with breast cancer. Some clones in this sample may be carry-over from other donors' samples.

This clonotype was counted ten times or more. This chain connects TRBV20-1 to TRBJ2-5; D is tentatively TRBD1 or TRBD2 (5 bases each). The V gene lost 0 bases and the J gene lost 3 bases, with 23 bases spanning the gap. The CDR3 extends over 18 amino acids. The V gene's germline CDR1 is DFQATT and CDR2 SNEGSKA (reference sequence). CDR3 protein: CSARDLSPLTGTEETQYF. CDR3 coding DNA: TGCAGTGCTAGAGATCTGTCGCCTCTAACGGGGACCGAAGAGACCCAGTACTTC.

This clonotype occurred a few times. V and J are TRBV27 and TRBJ2-7; D may be TRBD2 (5 bases). Germline CDR1 is MNHEY and CDR2 is SMNVEV (reference sequence). V was pared by 1 base and J by 3 bases, with 7 bases between. This CDR3 spans 13 amino acids. CDR3 residues: CASSLLLGYEQYF. The DNA of the CDR3 is TGTGCCAGCAGTTTATTACTAGGCTACGAGCAGTACTTC.

The V call is TRBV4-1, the J call TRBJ2-1; possible D gene TRBD1, 8 bases. The CDR3 has 16 residues. Trimming shortened V by 1 base and J by 5 bases, and 15 bases separated the two germline ends. Looked up from germline, CDR1 is MGHRA and CDR2 is YSYEKL. As DNA, the CDR3 is TGCGCCAGCAGCCAAGCACAGGGGGGGCCGGACAATGAGCAGTTCTTC. Translating it yields CASSQAQGGPDNEQFF.

The J gene is TRBJ1-2, the V gene TRBV7-9; weak D call: TRBD1 (5 bases). V shed 9 bases and J shed 6 bases, with 17 bases lying between them. The germline gives CDR1 SEHNR, CDR2 FQNEAQ (reference sequence). The CDR3 is 13 residues long. CDR3 in amino acids: CASTLDSLHGYTF. DNA for the CDR3: TGTGCCAGTACCCTAGACAGTCTCCATGGCTACACCTTC.

This clonotype was picked up many times. The chain is built from TRBV2 and TRBJ2-3; a weak D match, TRBD1 (5 bases). The CDR3 runs 14 residues. CDR1 and CDR2 (germline): SNHLY, FYNNEI. V lost 8 bases and J 6 bases, leaving 18 bases between the germline ends. The CDR3 sequence: CASVSRRVFDTQYF. CDR3 nucleotide sequence: TGTGCCAGCGTAAGTCGCAGGGTCTTTGATACGCAGTATTTT.

V usage is TRBV20-1 and J usage is TRBJ2-1; 8 bases agree with TRBD2. With 5 bases clipped from V and 10 bases from J, the junction kept 13 bases outside the gene matches. Germline CDR1 DFQATT, CDR2 SNEGSKA (reference sequence). The CDR3 extends over 14 amino acids. The CDR3 reads CSAPSGGPDPEQFF. The CDR3 nucleotides read TGCAGTGCTCCCAGCGGGGGACCCGACCCAGAGCAGTTCTTC.

About this clonotype: One junction end disagrees with the germline gene, perhaps due to a read error. The chain joins TRBV12-3 or TRBV12-4 to TRBJ2-2; no reliable D call. CDR3 size: 12 residues. CDR3 sequence: CTSSRRSGELFF. The CDR3 coding sequence is TGTACCAGCAGCCGCCGCAGCGGGGAGCTGTTTTTT.

Comments on this clonotype: Given a much more abundant clone one base away, this may be a read error. The J gene is TRBJ2-2, the V gene TRBV6-5; unclear D gene. Germline V gene sequence: CDR1 MNHEY, CDR2 SVGAGI. Trimming stripped 5 bases from V and 6 bases from J, with 10 bases between. The CDR3 contains 13 residues. The CDR3 reads CASSLRPAGELFF. DNA for the CDR3: TGTGCCAGCAGTCTTCGACCGGCCGGGGAGCTGTTTTTT.

This clonotype came up many times. The chain uses TRBV5-1 and TRBJ2-3; D might be TRBD2 (6 bases). V was trimmed by 1 base and J by 4 bases, leaving 22 bases between them. CDR1 SGHRS and CDR2 YFSETQ come from the germline V gene. This CDR3 region has 18 residues. The CDR3 bases are TGCGCCAGCAGCTTGTTGGGGGGAACGGGGCGGGCGGCAGATACGCAGTATTTT. It specifies CASSLLGGTGRAADTQYF.

The CDR3 DNA sequence: TGCGCCAGCAGCTTGGGGGCAGGATTTGAAAAACTGTTTTTT. It is translated as CASSLGAGFEKLFF. The chain couples TRBV5-1 to TRBJ1-4; D is unresolved. V lost 0 bases, J lost 7 bases, and 10 bases lay in between. This CDR3 is 14 amino acids long. In germline, CDR1 is SGHRS, CDR2 YFSETQ.

The rearrangement uses TRBV27 and TRBJ2-7; possibly TRBD1 for D (6 bases). Germline lookup yields CDR1 MNHEY and CDR2 SMNVEV (reference sequence). The CDR3 runs to 14 residues. V was pared by 8 bases and J by 2 bases, with 16 bases between. The CDR3, as DNA: TGTGCCAGCGCCCCGGCCCAGGGGACCTACGAGCAGTACTTC. Encoded protein: CASAPAQGTYEQYF.

This clonotype showed up many times. The CDR3 sequence: CASSFDYRNNEQFF. The CDR3 DNA follows: TGTGCCAGCAGCTTCGACTACCGCAACAATGAGCAGTTCTTC. V gene TRBV7-9 combines with J gene TRBJ2-1; possible D gene TRBD2, 5 bases. The CDR3 has 14 amino acids. Trimming removed 3 bases from V and 5 bases from J, with 11 bases in between. From germline, CDR1 is SEHNR and CDR2 FQNEAQ (reference sequence).

This chain uses TRBV11-3 with TRBJ1-5; TRBD1 matches at 7 bases. The ends lost 4 bases at V and 2 bases at J; junction bases unmatched: 8. The CDR3 loop spans 16 amino acids. The germline CDR1 and CDR2 sequences are SGHNT and YENEEA. This CDR3 reads CASSSALGTGNQPQHF. The DNA for the CDR3 is TGTGCCAGCAGCTCGGCCCTAGGGACAGGCAATCAGCCCCAGCATTTT.

This clonotype was seen ten or more times. This rearrangement joins TRBV5-6 to TRBJ2-1; unclear D gene. CDR1 SGHDT and CDR2 YYEEEE come from the germline V gene. V was trimmed by 0 bases and J by 7 bases, leaving 11 bases between them. This CDR3 comprises 14 residues. CDR3: CASSLVGVLNEQFF. The DNA of the CDR3 is TGTGCCAGCAGCTTGGTTGGTGTCCTGAATGAGCAGTTCTTC.

This rearrangement joins TRBV11-1 to TRBJ2-3; TRBD1 or TRBD2 may be the D gene (5 bases each). Trimming shortened V by 3 bases and J by 3 bases, and 16 bases separated the two germline ends. The germline gives CDR1 SGHAT, CDR2 FQDESV (reference sequence). This CDR3 contains 16 residues. CDR3 DNA sequence: TGTGCCAGCAGCTTGGGTCTTCAGGGAGCGACAGATACGCAGTATTTT. It yields the protein CASSLGLQGATDTQYF.

On this clonotype: Compared with germline, one end of the junction differs, possibly owing to a read error. The rearrangement joins TRBV4-2 to TRBJ1-1; TRBD1 might be the D (5 bases). Germline assignment: CDR1 LGHNA and CDR2 YNFKEQ. The CDR3 consists of 13 residues. The CDR3 DNA is TGTGACAGCAGCCCAGGGTTTATTACTGAAGCTTTCTTT. This gives the protein CDSSPGFITEAFF.

There are many counts of this clonotype. The rearrangement joins TRBV25-1 to TRBJ2-1; 8 positions agree with TRBD2. The V segment lost 6 bases and the J segment 2 bases; nucleotides outside the gene matches: 9. The CDR3 runs to 16 residues. The germline gives CDR1 MGHDK, CDR2 SYGVNS. This CDR3 reads CASSHGTSGTYNEQFF. Here the CDR3 DNA reads TGTGCCAGCAGCCATGGAACTAGCGGAACCTACAATGAGCAGTTCTTC.

Many counts were recorded for this clonotype. The chain recombines TRBV4-2 with TRBJ1-2; D may be TRBD1 (6 bases). This CDR3 has 16 residues. Trimming took off 0 bases at V and 0 bases at J, with 11 bases between the two ends. Germline loops: CDR1 LGHNA, CDR2 YNFKEQ. The CDR3 nucleotides read TGTGCCAGCAGCCAAGATTGGGGGGGCTCTAACTATGGCTACACCTTC. The encoded protein is CASSQDWGGSNYGYTF.

On this clonotype itself: A much larger clonotype is one base distant, so this may be a read error. This chain uses TRBV11-3 with TRBJ2-7, with 7 bases identical to TRBD1. The CDR3 extends over 14 amino acids. J lost 2 bases, V lost 5 bases, and 6 bases had no gene match. CDR1 is SGHNT and CDR2 is YENEEA in the germline V gene. CDR3 amino acids: CASSLDREPYEQYF. In nucleotides, the CDR3 is TGTGCCAGCAGCCTCGACAGGGAACCCTACGAGCAGTACTTC.

Ten or more counts support this clonotype. The J gene is TRBJ2-5, the V gene TRBV11-3; 9 nucleotides align to TRBD1. The germline gives CDR1 SGHNT, CDR2 YENEEA. V lost 5 bases to trimming and J lost 6 bases; unmatched junction nucleotides: 10. The CDR3 spans 15 residues. In DNA, the CDR3 is TGTGCCAGCAGCCCAGGGGACAGGGCGGTGAAGACCCAGTACTTC. This sequence encodes CASSPGDRAVKTQYF.

The chain joins TRBV6-6 to TRBJ2-3; D perhaps matches TRBD1 (5 bases). Germline V gene sequence: CDR1 MNHNY, CDR2 SVGAGI (reference sequence). The CDR3 consists of 15 residues. The V and J ends lost 7 bases and 4 bases respectively, with 18 bases between them. CDR3 region: CASKGSWGGADTQYF. The CDR3, as DNA: TGTGCCAGCAAGGGTTCGTGGGGCGGTGCAGATACGCAGTATTTT.

A word on this clonotype: With a much larger clone just one base away, this may be a read error. CDR3 coding DNA: TGTGCCAGCAGCCAAGAAGGGGGAGGCAAGGCTAATCAGCCCCAGCATTTT. Translation gives CASSQEGGGKANQPQHF. This chain uses TRBV4-2 with TRBJ1-5, with TRBD1 as a possible D gene (6 bases). This CDR3 comprises 17 residues. Trimming stripped 0 bases from V and 4 bases from J, with 16 bases between. Germline-derived CDR1 and CDR2 are LGHNA and YNFKEQ.

This chain joins TRBV2 and TRBJ1-1, with 10 bases fitting TRBD1. CDR1 is SNHLY and CDR2 is FYNNEI in the germline V gene. V shed 8 bases and J 1 base; nucleotides not matched to a gene: 7. The CDR3 consists of 15 residues. The CDR3 bases are TGTGCCAGCCGATCCAGGACAGGGGGGAACACTGAAGCTTTCTTT. Encoded protein: CASRSRTGGNTEAFF.